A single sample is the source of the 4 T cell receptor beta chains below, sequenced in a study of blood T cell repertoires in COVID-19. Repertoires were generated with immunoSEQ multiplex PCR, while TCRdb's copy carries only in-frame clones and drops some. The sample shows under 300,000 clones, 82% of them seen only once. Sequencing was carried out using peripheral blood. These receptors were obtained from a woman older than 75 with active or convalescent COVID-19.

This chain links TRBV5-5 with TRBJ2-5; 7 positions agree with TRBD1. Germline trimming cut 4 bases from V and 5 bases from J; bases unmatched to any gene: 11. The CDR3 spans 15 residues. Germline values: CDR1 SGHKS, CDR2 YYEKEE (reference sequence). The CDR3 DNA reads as TGTGCCAGCAGCACCCGACAGGGCGAGGGGGAGACCCAGTACTTC. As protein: CASSTRQGEGETQYF.

The CDR3 is CASRKGSNYGYTF. DNA for the CDR3: TGTGCCAGCAGAAAGGGGTCTAACTATGGCTACACCTTC. This rearrangement joins TRBV27 to TRBJ1-2; D may be TRBD1 (5 bases). The V end was cut by 6 bases, the J end by 0 bases, with 8 bases between. The CDR3 consists of 13 residues. Per the germline V gene, CDR1 is MNHEY and CDR2 is SMNVEV (reference sequence).

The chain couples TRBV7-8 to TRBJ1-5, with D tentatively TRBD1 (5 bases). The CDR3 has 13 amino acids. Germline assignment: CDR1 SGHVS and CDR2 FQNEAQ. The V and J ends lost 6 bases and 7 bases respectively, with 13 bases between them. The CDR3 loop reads CASSWGGQQPQHF. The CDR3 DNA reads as TGTGCCAGCAGTTGGGGGGGTCAGCAGCCCCAGCATTTT.

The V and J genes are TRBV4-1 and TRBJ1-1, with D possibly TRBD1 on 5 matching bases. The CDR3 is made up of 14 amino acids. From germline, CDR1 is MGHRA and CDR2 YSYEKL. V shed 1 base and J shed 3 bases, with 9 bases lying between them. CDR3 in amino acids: CASSQGGVYTEAFF. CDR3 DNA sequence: TGCGCCAGCAGCCAAGGGGGGGTTTACACTGAAGCTTTCTTT.